These 13 T cell receptor beta chains came from one sample sequenced in a study of cytomegalovirus exposure and HLA in healthy donors. Some clones are missing from TCRdb's copy, which holds only in-frame ones; the method was immunoSEQ multiplex PCR. This table holds roughly 120,000 clones, 86% found once. Sequences were obtained from PBMCs. Receptor source: a man aged 18 to 29 in good health and CMV-seronegative.

This clone was seen at least ten times. V and J are TRBV11-2 and TRBJ1-6; the D is unclear. Germline V gene sequence: CDR1 SGHAT, CDR2 FQNNGV. The CDR3 spans 14 residues. Trimming took off 3 bases at V and 5 bases at J, with 8 bases between the two ends. DNA for the CDR3: TGTGCCAGCAGCTTCGACACCAATAATTCACCCCTCCACTTT. It specifies CASSFDTNNSPLHF.

The chain is built from TRBV7-9 and TRBJ2-6; the match to TRBD1 covers 8 bases. Trimming removed 5 bases from V and 2 bases from J; junction bases left unmatched: 5. The CDR3 has 16 amino acids. The germline V gene encodes CDR1 SEHNR and CDR2 FQNEAQ (reference sequence). CDR3 sequence reads: CASSKPTGAGANVLTF. The CDR3 bases are TGTGCCAGCAGCAAACCGACAGGGGCTGGGGCCAACGTCCTGACTTTC.

The genes are TRBV19 and TRBJ1-5, with unresolved D. CDR1 is LNHDA, CDR2 SQIVND, per germline (reference sequence). Trimming removed 5 bases from V and 3 bases from J, with 14 bases in between. The CDR3 extends over 15 amino acids. In DNA, the CDR3 is TGTGCCAGTAGTCCCGTTCGTCAGTACAATCAGCCCCAGCATTTT. Its translation is CASSPVRQYNQPQHF.

This clone has more than one count but fewer than ten. The chain employs TRBV5-6 and TRBJ1-5; D perhaps matches TRBD1 (5 bases). Germline lookup yields CDR1 SGHDT and CDR2 YYEEEE. The V and J ends lost 2 bases and 8 bases respectively, with 8 bases between them. This CDR3 is 12 amino acids long. The DNA of the CDR3 is TGTGCCAGCAGCTTTCAGGGTAAGCCCCAGCATTTT. Its translation is CASSFQGKPQHF.

This clone was counted only a few times. This sequence joins TRBV7-9 and TRBJ2-1; 12 nucleotides line up with TRBD2. This CDR3 is 13 amino acids long. CDR1 and CDR2 (germline): SEHNR, FQNEAQ (reference sequence). J was trimmed by 5 bases and V by 9 bases; bases with no gene match: 2. CDR3 in DNA: TGTGCCAGTGGGACTAGCGGGCACAATGAGCAGTTCTTC. Translation: CASGTSGHNEQFF.

The V and J genes are TRBV5-1 and TRBJ1-3, with 9 bases matching TRBD1. Germline V gives CDR1 SGHRS, CDR2 YFSETQ. This CDR3 contains 15 residues. V was pared by 4 bases and J by 0 bases, with 2 bases of the junction left unmatched. CDR3 residues: CASSGTGLSGNTIYF. CDR3 coding DNA: TGCGCCAGCAGCGGGACAGGGCTCTCTGGAAACACCATATATTTT. The entire variable domain, with the rest obtained from reference TRBV5-1 and TRBJ1-3, is as follows: KAGVTQTPRYLIKTRGQQVTLSCSPISGHRSVSWYQQTPGQGLQFLFEYFSETQRNKGNFPGRFSGRQFSNSRSEMNVSTLELGDSALYLCASSGTGLSGNTIYFGEGSWLTVV.

The chain couples TRBV7-9 to TRBJ2-7; possibly TRBD2 for D (6 bases). This CDR3 contains 14 residues. V was pared by 5 bases and J by 3 bases, with 14 bases between. Germline CDR1 is SEHNR and CDR2 is FQNEAQ (reference sequence). The CDR3 protein is CASSPRDEIYEQYF. The CDR3 nucleotides read TGTGCCAGCAGCCCGCGGGACGAGATCTACGAGCAGTACTTC.

The chain employs TRBV30 and TRBJ1-1; D perhaps matches TRBD1 (5 bases). V shed 3 bases and J shed 1 base, with 12 bases lying between them. Per germline, CDR1 GTSNPN and CDR2 SVGIG (reference sequence). The CDR3 covers 14 residues. The CDR3 here is CAWRSSRANTEAFF. The CDR3 DNA is TGTGCCTGGAGGTCTTCCAGGGCGAACACTGAAGCTTTCTTT.

This clone came up once. V and J are TRBV4-1 and TRBJ1-3; D is ambiguous. V lost 0 bases to trimming and J lost 2 bases, with 14 bases between them. This CDR3 has 17 residues. CDR1 MGHRA and CDR2 YSYEKL come from the germline V gene. CDR3 sequence: CASSQDLAVQTGNTIYF. CDR3 in DNA: TGCGCCAGCAGCCAAGATTTAGCGGTGCAAACTGGAAACACCATATATTTT.

This clone was seen a single time. The chain uses TRBV19 and TRBJ2-1, with 10 positions matching TRBD2. V gave up 4 bases and J gave up 4 bases; unmatched junction bases: 4. The CDR3 contains 15 residues. CDR1 is LNHDA and CDR2 is SQIVND in the germline V gene (reference sequence). For the CDR3, the DNA is TGTGCCAGTAGTAGGGGGACTAGCGCTTACAATGAGCAGTTCTTC. Protein product: CASSRGTSAYNEQFF.

The chain links TRBV5-1 to TRBJ1-1; D unresolved. CDR1 is SGHRS and CDR2 is YFSETQ in the germline V gene. V was pared by 0 bases and J by 8 bases, with 11 bases between. The CDR3 spans 13 residues. This CDR3 reads CASSLAAMREAFF. CDR3 nucleotide sequence: TGCGCCAGCAGCTTGGCCGCGATGCGGGAAGCTTTCTTT.

This chain uses TRBV4-1 with TRBJ2-7, with TRBD1 matching 7 bases. There are 14 residues in the CDR3. Germline CDR1 and CDR2: MGHRA and YSYEKL. With 2 bases clipped from V and 6 bases from J, the junction kept 7 bases outside the gene matches. The CDR3 here is CASSQQSAGGEQYF. In nucleotides, the CDR3 is TGCGCCAGCAGCCAACAATCCGCAGGGGGCGAGCAGTACTTC.

This chain joins TRBV2 and TRBJ2-2, with TRBD2 matching over 12 bases. The CDR3 covers 15 residues. CDR1 is SNHLY and CDR2 is FYNNEI in the germline V gene. The V gene end was trimmed by 7 bases and the J gene end by 4 bases; junction bases not matched to a gene: 4. CDR3 amino acids: CASTGTSGPTGELFF. The CDR3 nucleotides read TGTGCCAGCACCGGGACTAGCGGGCCCACCGGGGAGCTGTTTTTT.